The 15 T cell receptor beta chains reported below all come from one sample, sequenced in a study of T cells in Graves' hyperthyroidism and ophthalmopathy. Researchers took RNA transcripts and amplified the TCR beta CDR3 regions from them. A first-round RT-PCR of the TCR CDR3 used the HTBI primer set. MiXCR, applied by TCRdb to the multiplex PCR reads, yields one record per CDR3 protein. The sample shows 200,000 to 250,000 distinct CDR3 sequences, 24% of them seen only once. Sequenced input: blood. Receptors originate from a woman in her thirties or forties with Graves' ophthalmopathy.

There are many counts of this clonotype. The rearrangement joins TRBV2 to TRBJ2-7, with D hard to call. The CDR3 runs 13 residues. Germline assignment: CDR1 SNHLY and CDR2 FYNNEI. Trimming stripped 2 bases from V and 3 bases from J, with 8 bases between. The CDR3: CASSETTGYEQYF. The CDR3 nucleotides read TGTGCCAGCAGTGAAACGACGGGCTACGAGCAGTACTTC.

This clonotype occurred many times. This chain connects TRBV18 to TRBJ2-5; no firm D call. The CDR3 has 13 residues. In germline, CDR1 is KGHSH, CDR2 LQKENI. Trimming shortened V by 0 bases and J by 4 bases, and 6 bases separated the two germline ends. The CDR3 DNA follows: TGTGCCAGCTCACCACCCACGGGAGAGACCCAGTACTTC. Amino acids: CASSPPTGETQYF.

The CDR3 bases are TGTGCCAGCAGCTTACTTGGCTTTGATGGGACCCAGTACTTC. It codes for CASSLLGFDGTQYF. The chain recombines TRBV7-8 with TRBJ2-5, with D hard to call. Between the trimmed V and J ends, which lost 2 bases and 7 bases, there was a span of 14 bases. CDR1 and CDR2 (germline): SGHVS, FQNEAQ. This CDR3 region has 14 residues.

This clonotype has at least ten counts. J is TRBJ2-4 and V is TRBV3-1; possibly TRBD1 for D (5 bases). The CDR3 contains 15 residues. V gave up 1 base and J gave up 6 bases, with 13 bases separating them. CDR1 is LGHDT and CDR2 is YNNKEL in the germline V gene (reference sequence). The CDR3 loop is CASSQVGQGVNIQYF. CDR3 nucleotides: TGTGCCAGCAGCCAAGTGGGGCAGGGCGTAAACATTCAGTACTTC.

This clonotype was observed at least ten times. The chain has TRBV7-3 and TRBJ2-2, with D possibly being TRBD1 or TRBD2 (5 bases each). Trimming removed 5 bases from V and 7 bases from J, with 20 bases in between. In germline, CDR1 is SGHTA, CDR2 FQGTGA. The CDR3 runs 16 residues. The CDR3 protein is CASSQDGTNVGGELFF. As DNA, the CDR3 is TGTGCCAGCAGCCAAGACGGGACGAATGTAGGCGGGGAGCTGTTTTTT.

This sequence joins TRBV28 and TRBJ2-7; 7 bases map to TRBD2. The ends lost 6 bases at V and 5 bases at J; junction bases unmatched: 10. The V gene's germline CDR1 is MDHEN and CDR2 SYDVKM. The CDR3 is made up of 14 amino acids. The CDR3 bases are TGTGCCAGCAGCCCCGGGGCGGGAGCCGACGAGCAGTACTTC. Protein: CASSPGAGADEQYF.

This clonotype was recorded at least ten times. This chain connects TRBV27 to TRBJ2-5; D not resolved. The germline gives CDR1 MNHEY, CDR2 SMNVEV (reference sequence). The length of the CDR3 is 15 residues. V lost 3 bases and J 1 base, leaving 12 bases between the germline ends. The CDR3 here is CASSFQGGPQETQYF. CDR3 coding DNA: TGTGCCAGCAGTTTTCAAGGCGGTCCCCAAGAGACCCAGTACTTC.

This clonotype appeared many times. The chain combines TRBV7-3 with TRBJ2-3, with D perhaps given as TRBD1 or TRBD2 (5 bases each). CDR3 length: 15 amino acids. Germline V gives CDR1 SGHTA, CDR2 FQGTGA. Trimming left V 8 bases short and J 4 bases short, with 19 bases between. DNA of the CDR3: TGTGCCAGCGGTCCGGGACCGGAAGATCCAGATACGCAGTATTTT. The encoded protein is CASGPGPEDPDTQYF.

The sample holds many counts of this clonotype. This chain links TRBV29-1 with TRBJ2-7; D unclear. Germline values: CDR1 SQVTM, CDR2 ANQGSEA. There are 13 residues in the CDR3. The V end was cut by 4 bases, the J end by 4 bases, with 14 bases between. The CDR3 loop is CSVGATAQYEQYF. DNA of the CDR3: TGCAGCGTTGGAGCTACAGCGCAGTACGAGCAGTACTTC.

This clonotype has only one observation. CDR3 loop: CSVDVASGSYEQYF. Written as DNA, the CDR3 is TGCAGCGTTGATGTGGCTAGCGGGAGCTACGAGCAGTACTTC. V gene TRBV29-1 combines with J gene TRBJ2-7, with TRBD2 matching 10 bases. CDR3 size: 14 residues. V shed 3 bases, J shed 3 bases, and the junction held 5 bases outside the gene matches. Germline CDR1 reads SQVTM; CDR2 reads ANQGSEA.

This clonotype was observed many times. This chain links TRBV6-1 with TRBJ1-1; D call uncertain. The germline V gene has CDR1 MNHNS and CDR2 SASEGT. V lost 0 bases, J lost 5 bases, and 10 bases lay in between. There are 14 residues in the CDR3. CDR3 sequence (DNA): TGTGCCAGCAGTGAAGCAGGTAGAGGGACTGAAGCTTTCTTT. It encodes CASSEAGRGTEAFF.

In its sample, this clonotype was seen many times. The chain couples TRBV6-1 to TRBJ2-7; D is perhaps TRBD1 (6 bases). CDR3 size: 15 residues. Germline V gives CDR1 MNHNS, CDR2 SASEGT. Trimming removed 2 bases from V and 0 bases from J, with 11 bases in between. CDR3 residues: CASSELRGSSYEQYF. In nucleotides, the CDR3 is TGTGCCAGCAGTGAATTGAGGGGGAGCTCCTACGAGCAGTACTTC.

This clonotype was found a few times. The rearrangement joins TRBV18 to TRBJ2-7, with 9 nucleotides matching TRBD2. Trimming removed 3 bases from V and 6 bases from J; junction bases left unmatched: 6. The germline CDR1 and CDR2 sequences are KGHSH and LQKENI. This CDR3 has 14 amino acids. CDR3 sequence reads: CASSPSVSGGEQYF. DNA for the CDR3: TGTGCCAGCTCACCTTCCGTTAGCGGGGGCGAGCAGTACTTC.

V usage is TRBV3-1 and J usage is TRBJ2-2; D is possibly TRBD1 (5 bases). Between the trimmed V and J ends, which lost 6 bases and 3 bases, there was a span of 17 bases. Germline-derived CDR1 and CDR2 are LGHDT and YNNKEL (reference sequence). The CDR3 loop spans 16 amino acids. CDR3: CASRDKGRAYTGELFF. The CDR3 nucleotides read TGTGCCAGCAGGGACAAAGGCAGGGCTTACACCGGGGAGCTGTTTTTT.

This clonotype was seen at least ten times. The chain has TRBV20-1 and TRBJ2-7, with D tentatively TRBD1 or TRBD2 (6 bases each). V lost 6 bases and J 1 base, leaving 13 bases between the germline ends. The length of the CDR3 is 13 residues. Per the germline V gene, CDR1 is DFQATT and CDR2 is SNEGSKA (reference sequence). CDR3 coding DNA: TGCAGTGCATGGGGGGCCCTGTCCTACGAGCAGTACTTC. Translating it yields CSAWGALSYEQYF.